Below, 3 T cell receptor beta chains from the same sample are listed, as sequenced in a study of CD8+ T cells in alopecia areata (dated by TCRdb to the late 2010s). The sample's time point label, decoded: around 4 weeks on oral tofacitinib. Sample treatment or condition, as interpreted from the label and publication: oral pan-JAK inhibitor, 5-10 mg twice daily. Library preparation employed the immunoSEQ multiplex PCR assay. To provide template for TCR sequencing, every sample had RNA extracted and reverse transcribed into cDNA. What TCRdb holds here is the immuneACCESS table cut down to in-frame rearrangements. Part of the clones is not present; checked against another copy, under half of the missing clones reflect an unresolved V gene, and the others are unexplained. This sample holds 130,000 to 150,000 clones; approximately 80% were observed only once. Around a quarter of the sample goes to the ten largest clones.

Sequenced here: CD8+ T cells sorted from blood, sampled at week 4, from a patient treated with tofacitinib. The receptors shown here come from a human donor with alopecia areata.

Only one count was recorded for this clone. The CDR3 DNA reads TGTGCCAGCTCACGACCCCCTGGGGCGGGCTATGGCTACACCTTC. Protein product: CASSRPPGAGYGYTF. The chain carries TRBV18 and TRBJ1-2, with D perhaps TRBD1 (5 bases). This CDR3 contains 15 residues. The germline V gene encodes CDR1 KGHSH and CDR2 LQKENI. Deletions cut 4 bases from V and 4 bases from J, with 16 bases between.

A remark on this clone: A read error may account for a junction end that differs from germline. The CDR3 sequence: CASTLRELAGDYEQYF. Written as DNA, the CDR3 is TGTGCCAGCACCTTAAGGGAACTAGCGGGGGACTACGAGCAGTACTTC. V and J are TRBV7-9 and TRBJ2-7; 11 nucleotides line up with TRBD2. Germline V lookup: CDR1 SEHNR, CDR2 FQNEAQ (reference sequence). This CDR3 comprises 16 residues.

The table lists this clone with a count of one. The chain is built from TRBV7-9 and TRBJ2-3, with 7 bases matching TRBD1. CDR1 is SEHNR and CDR2 is FQNEAQ in the germline V gene (reference sequence). The CDR3 sequence is 15 residues long. Trimming took 5 bases from V and 0 from J; bases not matched to a gene: 5. The CDR3 DNA sequence: TGTGCCAGCAGCCTAGGGACAGTCAGCACAGATACGCAGTATTTT. Translated: CASSLGTVSTDTQYF.